There are a few counts of the clone carrying this T cell receptor (beta chain). What it binds is not known. The data belong to a study of OX40 agonist ivuxolimab in advanced cancers. Measured with immunoSEQ multiplex PCR; TCRdb has only the in-frame clones, and not every one. The table includes about 51,000 clones, around 77% detected once. Study-level results: What antigens the expanded peripheral T cells recognized was never established.

The CDR3 has 16 amino acids. Germline CDR1 reads WSHSY; CDR2 reads SAAADI. Between the trimmed V and J ends, which lost 3 bases and 1 base, there was a span of 15 bases. Sequenced here: CD4+ or CD8+ T cells sorted from blood, sampled in a trial of the OX40 agonist ivuxolimab. The V and J genes are TRBV10-2 and TRBJ1-1, with TRBD1 as a possible D gene (6 bases). This sequence originates from an adult with an advanced solid tumor such as melanoma, head and neck, liver or kidney cancer. CDR3 loop: CASSERQGMENTEAFF. CDR3 nucleotide sequence: TGCGCCAGCAGTGAACGTCAGGGGATGGAGAACACTGAAGCTTTCTTT.